Sequencing of this T cell receptor (beta chain) was carried out in a study of glioma-infiltrating T cells after dendritic cell vaccination. The immunoSEQ assay amplified TCRB CDR3 from up to 2 ug DNA. Measured with immunoSEQ multiplex PCR; TCRdb has only the in-frame clones, and not every one. The sample lists 70,000 to 100,000 clones; roughly four fifths were seen once. This clone was counted between two and nine times. Its cognate antigen is unknown. Time point: after dendritic cell vaccination, including at tumor progression/relapse. The CDR3 spans 15 residues. Germline loops: CDR1 SGDLS, CDR2 YYNGEE. V was shortened by 0 bases and J by 2 bases, with 6 bases between the two germline ends. Study-wide results and limits: TCR clonality showed no direct relationship with survival.

Sequencing used blood, obtained after dendritic cell vaccination. The receptor comes from a human donor with glioblastoma. The chain combines TRBV9 with TRBJ2-6, with unresolved D. The CDR3 sequence: CASSVEAPGANVLTF. The CDR3 nucleotides are TGTGCCAGCAGCGTAGAAGCCCCTGGGGCCAACGTCCTGACTTTC.